A single sample is the source of the 22 T cell receptor beta chains below, sequenced in a study of shared clonotypes between healthy human individuals. Method: immunoSEQ multiplex PCR; TCRdb's copy keeps in-frame clones and lacks some. The table lists around 2,000,000 clones, roughly 94% of them singletons. The sequencing input was naive CD4+ T cells sorted from blood. Subset indicated: CD45RA+ positively selected. All receptors derive from a man younger than 35 in good health.

The chain joins TRBV10-1 to TRBJ1-1; TRBD1 is a possible D gene (6 bases). This CDR3 spans 12 amino acids. Trimming removed 6 bases at V and 6 bases at J, with 11 bases between. Germline CDR1 is WNHNN and CDR2 is SYGVQD (reference sequence). The CDR3 sequence: CASSGGGSEAFF. Written as DNA, the CDR3 is TGCGCCAGCAGCGGAGGGGGTTCTGAAGCTTTCTTT.

V usage is TRBV14 and J usage is TRBJ1-2; D is unclear. Germline V gene data show CDR1 as SGHDN and CDR2 as FVKESK. This CDR3 is 11 amino acids long. V was cut by 8 bases and J by 3 bases, with 7 bases left in between. The CDR3 DNA reads TGTGCCAGCGGCAAATACTATGGCTACACCTTC. This encodes CASGKYYGYTF.

Remarks on this clone: No conserved phenylalanine or tryptophan is present at the end of the CDR3, so a read error is the likely explanation. No DNA is shown, since the ends of the CDR3 on it are uncertain; the CDR3 is the one TCRdb lists. This sequence joins TRBV4-1 and TRBJ2-3; the table's D call, TRBD2, was not checked against the DNA. The CDR3 length is 13 residues, termini included. Germline loops: CDR1 MGHRA, CDR2 YSYEKL. CDR3 region: CASSQERTSGSLV.

The rearrangement uses TRBV5-1 and TRBJ2-2, with unresolved D. The CDR3 sequence is 14 residues long. Per germline, CDR1 SGHRS and CDR2 YFSETQ. Trimming left V 0 bases short and J 6 bases short, with 9 bases between. In DNA form, the CDR3 reads TGCGCCAGCAGCTTGGGCCACGCTCCCGGGGAGCTGTTTTTT. This sequence encodes CASSLGHAPGELFF.

The V and J genes are TRBV6-1 and TRBJ2-1; D gene unclear. In germline, CDR1 is MNHNS, CDR2 SASEGT. Between the trimmed V and J ends, which lost 8 bases and 0 bases, there was a span of 11 bases. The CDR3 spans 14 residues. Here the CDR3 reads CASFRISSYNEQFF. The DNA of the CDR3 is TGTGCCAGCTTCAGGATAAGCTCCTACAATGAGCAGTTCTTC.

In its sample, this clone was seen a few times. This sequence joins TRBV5-4 and TRBJ1-1; 11 bases line up with TRBD1. Germline CDR1 is SGHNT and CDR2 is YYREEE (reference sequence). The J segment lost 4 bases and the V segment lost 4 bases, leaving 6 bases of the junction unmatched. The CDR3 contains 15 residues. This CDR3 reads CASSQTGTGGTEAFF. The CDR3 DNA reads TGTGCCAGCAGCCAGACCGGGACAGGGGGCACTGAAGCTTTCTTT.

The gene calls are TRBV7-8 and TRBJ2-7; 14 bases align to TRBD2. CDR3 length equals 15 residues. The V and J ends lost 7 bases and 4 bases, in that order; junction bases with no gene match: 6. In germline, CDR1 is SGHVS, CDR2 FQNEAQ. The CDR3 DNA reads as TGTGCCAGCATGCGACTAGCGGGGGGGCAATACGAGCAGTACTTC. Its translation is CASMRLAGGQYEQYF.

The rearrangement links TRBV7-2 to TRBJ2-7; 9 bases agree with TRBD2. There are 16 residues in the CDR3. The junction had 6 bases not matched to a gene; V was cut back by 0 bases and J by 3 bases. CDR1 and CDR2 from the germline V gene are SGHTA and FQGNSA. The CDR3 DNA reads as TGTGCCAGCAGCTTAGCGAGACTAGCGGCTTTCTACGAGCAGTACTTC. Amino acids: CASSLARLAAFYEQYF.

In regard to this clone: This same CDR3 is encoded by further DNA sequences in the sample. The chain couples TRBV9 to TRBJ2-3, with 8 bases lining up with TRBD2. Germline V CDR1 and CDR2: SGDLS, YYNGEE. This CDR3 is 14 amino acids long. The trim removed 5 bases at V and 1 base at J, leaving 3 bases unmatched. The CDR3 loop is CASSSLAGTDTQYF. The DNA of the CDR3 is TGTGCCAGCAGTTCACTAGCGGGCACAGATACGCAGTATTTT.

The genes are TRBV2 and TRBJ1-3; 7 nucleotides agree with TRBD1. Germline V gene data show CDR1 as SNHLY and CDR2 as FYNNEI. With V trimmed by 1 base and J by 4 bases, 13 bases remained unmatched. The CDR3 sequence is 18 residues long. CDR3 region: CASSEGMIFRGSGNTIYF. The CDR3 DNA sequence: TGTGCCAGCAGTGAAGGAATGATCTTCAGGGGGTCAGGAAACACCATATATTTT.

Regarding this clone: The sample has other DNA sequences that encode this CDR3 too. The chain recombines TRBV6-5 with TRBJ2-7, with unresolved D. Germline V lookup: CDR1 MNHEY, CDR2 SVGAGI. The CDR3 runs 12 residues. Trimming pared 6 bases from V and 4 bases from J, leaving 10 bases between. The CDR3, as DNA: TGTGCCAGCAGCCTGGACCGATACGAGCAGTACTTC. Translated, it gives CASSLDRYEQYF.

The chain recombines TRBV5-1 with TRBJ1-1, with TRBD1 as a possible D gene (5 bases). Trimming removed 4 bases at V and 1 base at J, with 17 bases between. This CDR3 spans 16 amino acids. CDR1 and CDR2 (germline): SGHRS, YFSETQ. The CDR3 loop is CASSRSTGTANTEAFF. The DNA for the CDR3 is TGCGCCAGCAGCAGGAGCACCGGGACGGCGAACACTGAAGCTTTCTTT.

This clone was seen just once. The chain has TRBV10-3 and TRBJ1-1; a weak D match, TRBD1 (6 bases). CDR1 and CDR2 (germline): ENHRY, SYGVKD. The V end was cut by 3 bases, the J end by 0 bases, with 11 bases between. The CDR3 spans 15 residues. For the CDR3, the DNA is TGTGCCATCAGTGACAGGGGACGGATGAACACTGAAGCTTTCTTT. The encoded protein is CAISDRGRMNTEAFF.

This sequence joins TRBV5-1 and TRBJ2-7; the D is unclear. The CDR3 runs to 14 residues. V was clipped by 0 bases and J by 2 bases, with 9 bases between them. CDR1 is SGHRS and CDR2 is YFSETQ in the germline V gene. Here the CDR3 reads CASSLAAEPYEQYF. The CDR3 nucleotides are TGCGCCAGCAGCTTGGCCGCGGAGCCCTACGAGCAGTACTTC.

The chain employs TRBV11-2 and TRBJ2-7; a weak D match, TRBD2 (5 bases). Trimming stripped 1 base from V and 2 bases from J, with 12 bases between. The CDR3 is 15 amino acids. Germline assignment: CDR1 SGHAT and CDR2 FQNNGV. CDR3 bases: TGTGCCAGCAGCTTAGGTCCGGGAACTACCTACGAGCAGTACTTC. Protein product: CASSLGPGTTYEQYF.

This sequence joins TRBV6-1 and TRBJ2-7; 7 nucleotides match TRBD2. CDR3 length: 13 residues. Germline lookup yields CDR1 MNHNS and CDR2 SASEGT. The J segment lost 3 bases and the V segment lost 4 bases, leaving 3 bases of the junction unmatched. The CDR3 sequence is CASSAASGYEQYF. DNA of the CDR3: TGTGCCAGCAGTGCCGCTAGCGGCTACGAGCAGTACTTC.

Concerning this clone: Other DNA sequences from this sample encode an identical CDR3 as well. This chain uses TRBV10-1 with TRBJ2-1, with 14 bases lining up with TRBD2. Germline V gives CDR1 WNHNN, CDR2 SYGVQD (reference sequence). The CDR3 is made up of 15 amino acids. V lost 6 bases, J lost 8 bases, and 6 bases stayed unmatched. Here the CDR3 DNA reads TGCGCCAGCAGCGAGGGGACTAGCGGGAGCGATGAGCAGTTCTTC. Translated, it gives CASSEGTSGSDEQFF.

The chain has TRBV30 and TRBJ1-1, with 7 bases fitting TRBD1. Germline V gene lookup returns CDR1 GTSNPN and CDR2 SVGIG (reference sequence). After removal of 7 bases from V and 0 bases from J, the junction contained 5 bases not matched to a gene. The CDR3 loop spans 13 amino acids. In DNA form, the CDR3 reads TGTGCCTTGAACAGGGGAATGAACACTGAAGCTTTCTTT. Encoded protein: CALNRGMNTEAFF. The variable domain in full, completed from reference TRBV30 and TRBJ1-1, reads SQTIHQWPATLVQPVGSPLSLECTVEGTSNPNLYWYRQAAGRGLQLLFYSVGIGQISSEVPQNLSASRPQDRQFILSSKKLLLSDSGFYLCALNRGMNTEAFFGQGTRLTVV.

As DNA, the CDR3 is TGTGCCAGCAGTAGACTTGGGGACATTCAGTACTTC. Translation gives CASSRLGDIQYF. The V call is TRBV6-6, the J call TRBJ2-4; D ambiguous. The V end lost 5 bases, the J end lost 8 bases, and 10 bases lay between the germline ends. The CDR3 has 12 residues. The V gene's germline CDR1 is MNHNY and CDR2 SVGAGI (reference sequence).

The gene calls are TRBV6-5 and TRBJ2-7; D is undetermined. The CDR3 has 14 residues. Trimming shortened V by 4 bases and J by 3 bases, and 13 bases separated the two germline ends. Germline CDR1 MNHEY, CDR2 SVGAGI. CDR3 residues: CASSSPSKDYEQYF. The CDR3 region has the DNA TGTGCCAGCAGTTCCCCGTCGAAGGACTACGAGCAGTACTTC.

V and J are TRBV6-1 and TRBJ2-7, with D possibly matching TRBD1 (6 bases). Trimming pared 5 bases from V and 3 bases from J, leaving 8 bases between. This CDR3 contains 12 residues. The germline CDR1 and CDR2 sequences are MNHNS and SASEGT. The CDR3 nucleotides are TGTGCCAGCAGTAACAGGGTCTACGAGCAGTACTTC. Amino acids: CASSNRVYEQYF.

The rearrangement joins TRBV5-5 to TRBJ1-2, with D uncertain. The CDR3 loop spans 13 amino acids. Per the germline V gene, CDR1 is SGHKS and CDR2 is YYEKEE (reference sequence). V was trimmed by 3 bases and J by 4 bases, leaving 10 bases between them. The CDR3 bases are TGTGCCAGCAGCTCTTACCCCAGCTATGGCTACACCTTC. This translates into CASSSYPSYGYTF.